This TCR beta chain was recovered during a study of blood T cell repertoires in COVID-19. Overall study context: For recovered donors of Cohort 3, there were two negative PCRs, clearance, or symptom resolution.

Clones were sequenced by immunoSEQ multiplex PCR, and TCRdb holds only the in-frame ones, with some missing. Among under 300,000 clones listed, about 88% were seen once. This clonotype originated in a woman in her sixties or seventies in a cohort exposed to, infected with or recovered from COVID-19 (not recorded which). Sequenced sample: PBMCs or T cells enriched from blood (not recorded which).

CDR3 in DNA: TGTGCCTGGAGTGTATACAGAGCGGGAGGATACAATGAGCAGTTCTTC. Its translation: CAWSVYRAGGYNEQFF. The V gene is TRBV30, the J gene TRBJ2-1; 9 bases are shared with TRBD2. V trimming: 0 bases; J trimming: 4 bases; junction bases outside the gene matches: 7. Germline values: CDR1 GTSNPN, CDR2 SVGIG (reference sequence). CDR3 length: 16 residues.